This TCR beta chain derives from a study of cytomegalovirus exposure and HLA in healthy donors. Use of 60 Vbeta and 13 Jbeta primers characterized the PCR. The table came from immunoSEQ multiplex PCR; TCRdb's copy has only in-frame clones and leaves some out. The data contain 80,000 to 100,000 clones, around 73% of them singletons. In the case of this clone: What it binds is unknown.

The study's findings and limits: As a later analysis showed, a missense DCLRE1C variant was linked to trimming of TCR beta V- and J-genes. Most TCR sequences were rare, but some public TCRs occurred in many donors. TCR beta sequences reportedly predicted most subjects' HLA-A and HLA-B alleles accurately.

This CDR3 has 15 residues. V lost 0 bases to trimming and J lost 0 bases, with 9 bases between them. Germline V lookup: CDR1 MNHEY, CDR2 SVGAGI. The gene calls are TRBV6-5 and TRBJ2-7, with D possibly being TRBD1 (6 bases). The source of this sequence is a female donor in good health and CMV-seronegative. The sequenced sample was PBMCs. The CDR3: CASSYSMDSSYEQYF. The CDR3 DNA follows: TGTGCCAGCAGTTACTCAATGGACAGCTCCTACGAGCAGTACTTC.